The 30 T cell receptor beta chains below come from one sample, sequenced in a study of monozygotic twins with inflammatory bowel disease. One entry per CDR3 protein, without DNA, is what TCRdb gives after re-calling the 5' RACE reads. The sample spans nearly 450,000 distinct CDR3 sequences; the ten largest clones claim 2.4%. The sample taken for sequencing was blood. These receptors were collected from a human donor with ulcerative colitis or Crohn's disease, or a healthy co-twin of an affected twin (not recorded which).

The chain uses TRBV6-1 and TRBJ2-3; TCRdb picks TRBD2, but there is no DNA to check that call. Germline V gene lookup returns CDR1 MNHNS and CDR2 SASEGT. The CDR3 has 15 amino acids. The CDR3 reads CASSRTPGGTDTQYF.

The CDR3 sequence is CATRAVGTDTQYF. The rearrangement links TRBV24-1 to TRBJ2-3. The CDR3 runs 13 residues. Germline assignment: CDR1 KGHDR and CDR2 SFDVKD.

This chain links TRBV20-1 with TRBJ1-4; the TRBD1 assignment by TCRdb is unverifiable without DNA. CDR1 is DFQATT, CDR2 SNEGSKA, per germline (reference sequence). The CDR3 is 14 residues long. CDR3: CSARDTGGGEKLFF.

The chain combines TRBV9 with TRBJ2-7; checking the TCRdb D call of TRBD1 is not possible without DNA. The CDR3 loop spans 15 amino acids. Germline CDR1 reads SGDLS; CDR2 reads YYNGEE. This CDR3 is CASSAGQGSHYEQYF.

The chain is built from TRBV30 and TRBJ2-3; the D call of TRBD1 rests on TCRdb alone, since no DNA is present to check it. The CDR3 length is 13 residues. Germline-derived CDR1 and CDR2 are GTSNPN and SVGIG (reference sequence). This CDR3 reads CAWSAPNGDTQYF.

V usage is TRBV23-1 and J usage is TRBJ2-1; TCRdb's assignment of TRBD2 cannot be checked, as there is no DNA. TRBV23-1 qualifies as an ORF whose function is uncertain. This CDR3 comprises 18 residues. The chain's CDR3 is CASSQSLTGTDSYNEQFF.

The genes are TRBV28 and TRBJ2-1; TCRdb's D call, TRBD2, is unchecked because there is no DNA. Per germline, CDR1 MDHEN and CDR2 SYDVKM. This CDR3 is built from 16 residues. This CDR3 is CASSSRLAVHYNEQFF. Looking up the rest from reference TRBV28 and TRBJ2-1 gives the full variable domain: DVKVTQSSRYLVKRTGEKVFLECVQDMDHENMFWYRQDPGLGLRLIYFSYDVKMKEKGDIPEGYSVSREKKERFSLILESASTNQTSMYLCASSSRLAVHYNEQFFGPGTRLTVL.

The chain joins TRBV7-8 to TRBJ2-3; TCRdb reports TRBD1, a call that lacks DNA to check it against. CDR3 length: 18 residues. The germline V gene has CDR1 SGHVS and CDR2 FQNEAQ. The chain's CDR3 is CASSPRGGGLIPTDTQYF.

The chain joins TRBV7-9 to TRBJ1-6; no DNA is available, so the TRBD1 call from TCRdb remains unchecked. The CDR3 runs 13 residues. Germline values: CDR1 SEHNR, CDR2 FQNEAQ (reference sequence). The CDR3 is CASSLTGYSPLHF.

The genes are TRBV20-1 and TRBJ2-7; as DNA is missing, the TRBD2 call by TCRdb cannot be tested. In germline, CDR1 is DFQATT, CDR2 SNEGSKA (reference sequence). This CDR3 has 16 residues. The CDR3 is CSARDGLAGALYEQYF.

The rearrangement joins TRBV2 to TRBJ2-2. Per germline, CDR1 SNHLY and CDR2 FYNNEI. CDR3 length: 14 residues. CDR3 in amino acids: CASRDDSNAGELFF.

This chain uses TRBV6-1 with TRBJ1-1; TCRdb designates TRBD1, a call that cannot be tested without DNA. The CDR3 has 15 amino acids. Germline CDR1 and CDR2: MNHNS and SASEGT. CDR3 protein: CASCPHQGKNTEAFF.

The chain carries TRBV7-2 and TRBJ2-6; TCRdb lists TRBD2, though no DNA is available to test this call. There are 17 residues in the CDR3. CDR1 is SGHTA, CDR2 FQGNSA, per germline. This CDR3 is CASSFGGGTTGANVLTF.

CDR3 protein: CASSVGGSRGSEQYF. V and J are TRBV9 and TRBJ2-7; the TRBD1 assignment by TCRdb is unverifiable without DNA. Germline CDR1 reads SGDLS; CDR2 reads YYNGEE. This CDR3 region has 15 residues.

The rearrangement uses TRBV7-9 and TRBJ1-3. Germline V gene data show CDR1 as SEHNR and CDR2 as FQNEAQ (reference sequence). This CDR3 region has 16 residues. The CDR3 protein is CASSSTEGKRGNTIYF.

The chain couples TRBV5-1 to TRBJ2-5. The CDR3 is made up of 14 amino acids. Germline V gene lookup returns CDR1 SGHRS and CDR2 YFSETQ. The CDR3: CASSLDSIEETQYF.

V gene TRBV30 combines with J gene TRBJ2-2; TCRdb returns TRBD2, unconfirmable since there is no DNA. From germline, CDR1 is GTSNPN and CDR2 SVGIG (reference sequence). This CDR3 comprises 14 residues. CDR3 protein: CAWGHRGGAGELFF.

The chain joins TRBV9 to TRBJ2-4; TCRdb designates TRBD2, a call that cannot be tested without DNA. The CDR3 sequence is 13 residues long. Germline-derived CDR1 and CDR2 are SGDLS and YYNGEE. The chain's CDR3 is CASSEESGTIQYF.

The rearrangement joins TRBV30 to TRBJ2-7; TCRdb lists TRBD1, though no DNA is available to test this call. Germline V gene data show CDR1 as GTSNPN and CDR2 as SVGIG (reference sequence). CDR3 length: 14 residues. CDR3 residues: CAWDWGSPPYEQYF.

This CDR3 reads CASSVRLAGDTQYF. This chain connects TRBV9 to TRBJ2-3; TCRdb gives TRBD2 as the D gene, but with no DNA this cannot be confirmed. Germline-derived CDR1 and CDR2 are SGDLS and YYNGEE. The CDR3 contains 14 residues.

The chain combines TRBV5-1 with TRBJ2-1; the D call of TRBD1 rests on TCRdb alone, since no DNA is present to check it. The CDR3 has 15 amino acids. In germline, CDR1 is SGHRS, CDR2 YFSETQ. CDR3 region: CASSLNGGHPNEQFF.

The rearrangement joins TRBV20-1 to TRBJ2-1; the D call of TRBD2 rests on TCRdb alone, since no DNA is present to check it. The CDR3 extends over 15 amino acids. Germline CDR1 is DFQATT and CDR2 is SNEGSKA (reference sequence). CDR3: CSGPVAGGSYNEQFF.

The V call is TRBV7-3, the J call TRBJ2-3; without DNA, the TCRdb call of TRBD2 cannot be checked. This CDR3 has 22 residues. Germline lookup yields CDR1 SGHTA and CDR2 FQGTGA. The CDR3 protein is CASSLRGPGTSGGGLQADTQYF.

The rearrangement links TRBV15 to TRBJ2-1. Germline V gene data show CDR1 as LNHNV and CDR2 as YYDKDF (reference sequence). The CDR3 is 11 residues long. CDR3 loop: CATRRELEQFF.

The chain is built from TRBV7-3 and TRBJ2-7; TCRdb picks TRBD2, but there is no DNA to check that call. The CDR3 is 14 residues long. The V gene's germline CDR1 is SGHTA and CDR2 FQGTGA. CDR3: CASSLLSGPYEQYF.

The chain uses TRBV6-1 and TRBJ1-2; TCRdb returns TRBD1, unconfirmable since there is no DNA. CDR3 size: 15 residues. Per germline, CDR1 MNHNS and CDR2 SASEGT. The CDR3 protein is CASSRTGTINYGYTF.

This chain links TRBV10-3 with TRBJ1-5; TCRdb selects TRBD1, and the lack of DNA leaves this call unchecked. Germline V gene lookup returns CDR1 ENHRY and CDR2 SYGVKD. The CDR3 is 13 residues long. Here the CDR3 reads CAISDRGNQPQHF.

The chain is built from TRBV6-2 or TRBV6-3 and TRBJ2-7. CDR3 size: 13 residues. The germline gives CDR1 MNHEY, CDR2 SVGEGT. CDR3 protein: CASRADKTYEQYF.

The V call is TRBV12-3 or TRBV12-4, the J call TRBJ2-1. CDR3 length equals 14 residues. The CDR3 protein is CASTFRTEYNEQFF.

V usage is TRBV11-3 and J usage is TRBJ2-5; the D call of TRBD1 rests on TCRdb alone, since no DNA is present to check it. The germline CDR1 and CDR2 sequences are SGHNT and YENEEA. The CDR3 has 14 residues. CDR3 residues: CASSLSRGQETQYF.